Below, 9 T cell receptor beta chains from the same sample are listed, as sequenced in a study of OX40 agonist ivuxolimab in advanced cancers. The method was immunoSEQ multiplex PCR; TCRdb's version includes in-frame clones alone and lacks a portion of them. The sample records 70,000 to 85,000 clones, approximately 82% being singletons. Material: CD4+ or CD8+ T cells sorted from blood, obtained in a trial of the OX40 agonist ivuxolimab. The receptors shown here come from an adult with an advanced solid tumor such as melanoma, head and neck, liver or kidney cancer.

The J gene is TRBJ2-7, the V gene TRBV6-5, with 8 positions matching TRBD2. Losses at the gene ends were 2 bases for V and 0 bases for J; bases not matched to a gene: 3. This CDR3 spans 15 amino acids. Germline V gives CDR1 MNHEY, CDR2 SVGAGI. CDR3 DNA sequence: TGTGCCAGCAGTTACGATAGCGGGGACTCCTACGAGCAGTACTTC. It encodes CASSYDSGDSYEQYF.

The V and J genes are TRBV6-5 and TRBJ1-4, with 9 positions matching TRBD1. The germline gives CDR1 MNHEY, CDR2 SVGAGI. The length of the CDR3 is 15 residues. Germline trimming cut 0 bases from V and 7 bases from J; bases unmatched to any gene: 3. CDR3 loop: CASSYSTGGFEKLFF. In nucleotides, the CDR3 is TGTGCCAGCAGTTACTCGACAGGGGGGTTTGAAAAACTGTTTTTT.

CDR3 in amino acids: CASSQIYSSGNTIYF. The CDR3 DNA is TGCGCCAGCAGCCAAATTTATAGCTCTGGAAACACCATATATTTT. This sequence joins TRBV4-3 and TRBJ1-3; D gene unclear. CDR3 size: 15 residues. The germline CDR1 and CDR2 sequences are LGHNA and YSLEER. V lost 2 bases, J lost 0 bases, and 8 bases lay in between.

The chain links TRBV9 to TRBJ2-3; 14 nucleotides line up with TRBD2. The V gene's germline CDR1 is SGDLS and CDR2 YYNGEE. The junction had 9 bases not matched to a gene; V was cut back by 4 bases and J by 5 bases. This CDR3 contains 17 residues. The CDR3 loop reads CASSPERLAGGLDTQYF. CDR3 nucleotides: TGTGCCAGCAGCCCAGAGAGACTAGCGGGGGGGCTAGATACGCAGTATTTT. Complete variable domain (other parts from reference TRBV9 and TRBJ2-3): DSGVTQTPKHLITATGQRVTLRCSPRSGDLSVYWYQQSLDQGLQFLIQYYNGEERAKGNILERFSAQQFPDLHSELNLSSLELGDSALYFCASSPERLAGGLDTQYFGPGTRLTVL.

The chain employs TRBV7-2 and TRBJ1-2; a weak D match, TRBD1 (6 bases). Between the trimmed V and J ends, which lost 7 bases and 4 bases, there was a span of 16 bases. The CDR3 consists of 14 residues. Germline V gives CDR1 SGHTA, CDR2 FQGNSA. As DNA, the CDR3 is TGTGCCAGCACCGTTGACAGGACCTTCTATGGCTACACCTTC. The encoded protein is CASTVDRTFYGYTF.

The V gene is TRBV7-9, the J gene TRBJ2-7; 7 nucleotides align to TRBD1. The germline V gene encodes CDR1 SEHNR and CDR2 FQNEAQ (reference sequence). Trimming removed 5 bases from V and 2 bases from J; junction bases left unmatched: 3. The CDR3 runs 13 residues. The CDR3 protein is CASSGQVAYEQYF. CDR3 sequence (DNA): TGTGCCAGCAGCGGACAGGTCGCCTACGAGCAGTACTTC.

J is TRBJ2-7 and V is TRBV7-2; 12 bases are a match to TRBD2. The CDR3 contains 16 residues. Germline V lookup: CDR1 SGHTA, CDR2 FQGNSA. With V trimmed by 5 bases and J by 2 bases, 7 bases remained unmatched. The DNA for the CDR3 is TGTGCCAGCAGCCCTTACGCTAGCGGGGGGGCCTACGAGCAGTACTTC. Translated, it gives CASSPYASGGAYEQYF.

The J gene is TRBJ2-7, the V gene TRBV18; D is perhaps TRBD2 (6 bases). V was pared by 3 bases and J by 0 bases, with 15 bases between. Germline assignment: CDR1 KGHSH and CDR2 LQKENI. The CDR3 is 16 amino acids. The CDR3 coding sequence is TGTGCCAGCTCACCTCCGAACGGGGGTTTCTCCTACGAGCAGTACTTC. This codes for CASSPPNGGFSYEQYF.

CDR3 DNA: TGCGCCAGCAGCGCCGACAGGGCGGCAGAAGCTTTCTTT. Its translation is CASSADRAAEAFF. This chain connects TRBV5-1 to TRBJ1-1, with 7 bases identical to TRBD1. This CDR3 is built from 13 residues. In germline, CDR1 is SGHRS, CDR2 YFSETQ. V was pared by 4 bases and J by 8 bases, with 8 bases of the junction left unmatched.